Listed here is a single T cell receptor beta chain. TCRdb re-analysed the 5' RACE reads in MiXCR, keeping a single row per CDR3 protein. In the table there are approximately 70,000 distinct CDR3 sequences, 8% to 9% of which are singletons. Indicated time point: blood at routine non-recurrence follow-up after resection. This sample was taken from a study of spatial heterogeneity in lung cancer. This CDR3 comprises 16 residues. Germline assignment: CDR1 SGHNT and CDR2 YYREEE (reference sequence). Trimming left V 5 bases short and J 4 bases short, with 20 bases between. The chain couples TRBV5-4 to TRBJ2-3; TRBD2 might be the D (6 bases). This receptor was identified in a female donor with early-stage non-small cell lung cancer. The source material was PBMCs, sampled at follow-up. Written as DNA, the CDR3 is TGTGCCAGCAGTGGCTCCGTGGGAGGAAGCGCAGATACGCAGTATTTT. It yields the protein CASSGSVGGSADTQYF.